Below are 32 T cell receptor beta chains sequenced from a single sample in a study of blood T cells in healthy people across ages. Alongside a J-beta primer mix, a sample-barcoded 5' primer served in a second PCR lasting about 6 to 12 cycles. TCRdb re-called the 5' RACE reads with MiXCR, one entry per CDR3 protein. The table has about 670,000 distinct CDR3 sequences, around 52% seen once; the top ten hold roughly 14%. Sequencing was performed on blood. These TCRs come from a woman aged 80 or over in good health.

The chain carries TRBV7-2 and TRBJ1-2; the D is unclear. Germline loops: CDR1 SGHTA, CDR2 FQGNSA. The V end was cut by 5 bases, the J end by 2 bases, with 9 bases between. The CDR3 runs to 13 residues. The CDR3 DNA sequence: TGTGCCAGCAGCCCCCAGGTCAACTATGGCTACACCTTC. It is translated as CASSPQVNYGYTF.

The CDR3 spells CASTERNEQFF. In nucleotides, the CDR3 is TGTGCCAGCACTGAGAGGAATGAGCAGTTCTTC. The V gene is TRBV27, the J gene TRBJ2-1, with unresolved D. Germline V gene sequence: CDR1 MNHEY, CDR2 SMNVEV (reference sequence). Between the trimmed V and J ends, which lost 7 bases and 7 bases, there was a span of 8 bases. CDR3 length equals 11 residues.

This sequence joins TRBV6-6 and TRBJ1-2; 7 nucleotides line up with TRBD1. Germline V gene data show CDR1 as MNHNY and CDR2 as SVGAGI (reference sequence). The CDR3 totals 14 residues. The V and J ends lost 7 bases and 7 bases, in that order; junction bases with no gene match: 12. As DNA, the CDR3 is TGTGCCAGCACTCTACTCACAGGGGAAACTGGCTACACCTTC. It yields the protein CASTLLTGETGYTF.

The chain has TRBV10-3 and TRBJ1-1; D is unresolved. Per the germline V gene, CDR1 is ENHRY and CDR2 is SYGVKD. V was trimmed by 4 bases and J by 7 bases, leaving 10 bases between them. This CDR3 comprises 12 residues. The CDR3 is CAISVPGGEAFF. DNA for the CDR3: TGTGCCATCAGTGTCCCAGGTGGTGAAGCTTTCTTT.

This clonotype has only a few counts. This chain links TRBV12-3 or TRBV12-4 with TRBJ2-3, with 8 bases matching TRBD2. The CDR3 covers 15 residues. J lost 0 bases, V lost 6 bases, and 5 bases had no gene match. CDR3: CASSTSGFSTDTQYF. DNA of the CDR3: TGTGCCAGCAGCACTAGCGGTTTTAGCACAGATACGCAGTATTTT.

This clonotype was counted between two and nine times. A junction boundary mismatches the germline segment, possibly from a read error. The chain employs TRBV18 and TRBJ2-3; D is unclear. The CDR3 length is 12 residues. Per the germline V gene, CDR1 is KGHSH and CDR2 is LQKENI. This chain's CDR3 is CASAPPTDTQYF. The CDR3 region has the DNA TGTGCCAGCGCACCGCCGACAGATACGCAGTATTTT.

This clonotype appeared many times. Here the CDR3 reads CASRPDSTYEQYF. CDR3 bases: TGTGCCAGCAGGCCGGACAGCACCTACGAGCAGTACTTC. The genes are TRBV2 and TRBJ2-7; possible D gene TRBD1, 6 bases. The CDR3 has 13 residues. Between the trimmed V and J ends, which lost 6 bases and 2 bases, there was a span of 11 bases. Looked up from germline, CDR1 is SNHLY and CDR2 is FYNNEI.

In its sample, this clonotype was seen once. The V call is TRBV20-1, the J call TRBJ1-2; a possible D gene is TRBD1 (6 bases). The germline gives CDR1 DFQATT, CDR2 SNEGSKA (reference sequence). The ends were cut back, 6 bases at V and 8 bases at J, with 22 bases in the middle. The CDR3 runs 14 residues. The CDR3 loop is CSAPLDLKGGGYTF. CDR3 coding DNA: TGCAGTGCACCCCTGGACCTAAAGGGGGGCGGCTACACCTTC.

This rearrangement joins TRBV2 to TRBJ2-3; 8 positions agree with TRBD1. Trimming took 8 bases from V and 3 from J; bases not matched to a gene: 7. The CDR3 runs to 14 residues. CDR1 is SNHLY and CDR2 is FYNNEI in the germline V gene. As DNA, the CDR3 is TGTGCCAGCCATGACAGGGGCTCGACAGATACGCAGTATTTT. As protein: CASHDRGSTDTQYF.

CDR3 nucleotides: TGCAGTGCTAGTAGCGAAGCTAGCAATCAGCCCCAGCATTTT. Amino acids: CSASSEASNQPQHF. The genes are TRBV20-1 and TRBJ1-5, with D hard to call. The CDR3 has 14 residues. V was trimmed by 3 bases and J by 0 bases, leaving 9 bases between them. Germline V gene data show CDR1 as DFQATT and CDR2 as SNEGSKA (reference sequence).

This clonotype has ten or more counts. This chain joins TRBV27 and TRBJ2-1; a possible D gene is TRBD1 (6 bases). Trimming took 1 base from V and 9 from J, leaving 10 bases between them. The CDR3 covers 13 residues. Germline-derived CDR1 and CDR2 are MNHEY and SMNVEV (reference sequence). For the CDR3, the DNA is TGTGCCAGCAGTTTATTGGGACACCGTGAGCAGTTCTTC. Translated: CASSLLGHREQFF.

V is TRBV5-1 and J is TRBJ1-1; 9 bases agree with TRBD1. The CDR3 contains 15 residues. After removal of 4 bases from V and 4 bases from J, the junction contained 8 bases not matched to a gene. Germline V gene lookup returns CDR1 SGHRS and CDR2 YFSETQ. In DNA, the CDR3 is TGCGCCAGCAGCGCCGGGACAGGGAGGGTCACTGAAGCTTTCTTT. It is translated as CASSAGTGRVTEAFF.

At least ten counts were recorded for this clonotype. The chain employs TRBV20-1 and TRBJ2-1; the match to TRBD2 covers 16 bases. Germline V CDR1 and CDR2: DFQATT, SNEGSKA (reference sequence). The CDR3 runs 15 residues. Trimming cost V 8 bases and J 4 bases; bases outside gene matches: 5. CDR3 sequence: CSTGLAGGRYNEQFF. The CDR3 bases are TGCAGTACGGGACTAGCGGGAGGGCGTTACAATGAGCAGTTCTTC.

This clonotype has only a few counts. This chain links TRBV24-1 with TRBJ1-1; D gene unclear. Germline V gene data show CDR1 as KGHDR and CDR2 as SFDVKD. V was trimmed by 7 bases and J by 5 bases, leaving 7 bases between them. This CDR3 has 11 residues. The CDR3 loop is CATSRGTEAFF. The CDR3, as DNA: TGTGCCACCAGCCGGGGAACTGAAGCTTTCTTT.

Notes on this clonotype: This sequence may be a read error, since a much larger clone differs from it by one base. The rearrangement joins TRBV7-9 to TRBJ2-1, with TRBD2 as a possible D gene (6 bases). The CDR3 has 14 amino acids. V was pared by 3 bases and J by 8 bases, with 14 bases between. CDR1 and CDR2 from the germline V gene are SEHNR and FQNEAQ (reference sequence). The CDR3 DNA reads TGTGCCAGCAGCTTGGCGGGGATTCTTGATGAGCAGTTCTTC. Translated, it gives CASSLAGILDEQFF.

In this sample, this clonotype turned up many times. It may be a read error: a sequence one base away is much more abundant. The rearrangement joins TRBV6-5 to TRBJ1-1, with 7 nucleotides matching TRBD1. V trimming: 2 bases; J trimming: 3 bases; junction bases outside the gene matches: 6. Germline CDR1 is MNHEY and CDR2 is SVGAGI. The CDR3 has 15 residues. CDR3 amino acids: CASSYARQGDTEAFF. The CDR3 bases are TGTGCCAGCAGTTACGCGAGGCAGGGGGACACTGAAGCTTTCTTT.

This clonotype showed up just a few times. V and J are TRBV7-3 and TRBJ2-3; 7 positions agree with TRBD2. This CDR3 has 14 residues. Germline CDR1 is SGHTA and CDR2 is FQGTGA. The V and J ends lost 3 bases and 6 bases, in that order; junction bases with no gene match: 6. The CDR3 loop is CASSFRAGRDTQYF. Here the CDR3 DNA reads TGTGCCAGCAGCTTCCGAGCGGGGAGGGATACGCAGTATTTT.

The sample holds a few counts of this clonotype. The chain is built from TRBV7-3 and TRBJ2-1; weak D call: TRBD2 (6 bases). Germline V gives CDR1 SGHTA, CDR2 FQGTGA. V lost 3 bases and J lost 3, with 18 bases in between. This CDR3 has 17 residues. CDR3 residues: CASSFKDGRGGYNEQFF. The CDR3 bases are TGTGCCAGCAGCTTCAAAGACGGGAGAGGTGGCTACAATGAGCAGTTCTTC.

CDR3 amino acids: CASSSPGEYAPQHF. CDR3 DNA: TGTGCCAGCAGCTCCCCAGGTGAATATGCGCCCCAGCATTTT. The J gene is TRBJ1-5, the V gene TRBV7-2; D is uncertain. This CDR3 comprises 14 residues. Trimming removed 4 bases at V and 9 bases at J, with 16 bases between. Germline lookup yields CDR1 SGHTA and CDR2 FQGNSA.

The chain combines TRBV7-9 with TRBJ2-7; unclear D gene. The CDR3 length is 12 residues. In germline, CDR1 is SEHNR, CDR2 FQNEAQ (reference sequence). Trimming removed 4 bases at V and 2 bases at J, with 6 bases between. In nucleotides, the CDR3 is TGTGCCAGCAGCTCCCCTGCCTACGAGCAGTACTTC. Translating it yields CASSSPAYEQYF.

Comments on this clonotype: A much larger clone differs from this one at a single base, so this may be a read error. The genes are TRBV5-1 and TRBJ2-5; 7 bases map to TRBD2. Germline CDR1 reads SGHRS; CDR2 reads YFSETQ. This CDR3 is 15 amino acids long. J lost 11 bases, V lost 0 bases, and 13 bases had no gene match. The CDR3 is CASSLDPAGPNEQYF. In DNA form, the CDR3 reads TGCGCCAGCAGCTTGGATCCAGCGGGACCGAATGAGCAGTACTTC.

The chain recombines TRBV11-2 with TRBJ1-4, with no clear D. This CDR3 is built from 16 residues. The germline V gene has CDR1 SGHAT and CDR2 FQNNGV. The V gene lost 5 bases and the J gene lost 0 bases, with 13 bases spanning the gap. CDR3 residues: CASSLRTVATNEKLFF. CDR3 DNA: TGTGCCAGCAGCCTCCGGACCGTCGCAACTAATGAAAAACTGTTTTTT. The full variable domain, its missing parts supplied by reference TRBV11-2 and TRBJ1-4, is EAGVAQSPRYKIIEKRQSVAFWCNPISGHATLYWYQQILGQGPKLLIQFQNNGVVDDSQLPKDRFSAERLKGVDSTLKIQPAKLEDSAVYLCASSLRTVATNEKLFFGSGTQLSVL.

This clonotype showed up many times. The CDR3 sequence: CATSDPGLGSYNEQFF. The CDR3 nucleotides are TGTGCCACCAGTGACCCCGGACTGGGCTCCTACAATGAGCAGTTCTTC. V is TRBV24-1 and J is TRBJ2-1, with D tentatively TRBD2 (5 bases). CDR3 length equals 16 residues. Germline CDR1 reads KGHDR; CDR2 reads SFDVKD. The V end was cut by 4 bases, the J end by 0 bases, with 12 bases between.

There are a few counts of this clonotype. J is TRBJ2-2 and V is TRBV12-3 or TRBV12-4, with a possible D match to TRBD1 (5 bases). Trimming removed 5 bases at V and 6 bases at J, with 13 bases between. This CDR3 is built from 14 residues. The CDR3 is CASSPQGTPGELFF. CDR3 sequence (DNA): TGTGCCAGCAGTCCCCAGGGTACCCCCGGGGAGCTGTTTTTT.

This clonotype was detected only once. This chain connects TRBV9 to TRBJ1-1; D is ambiguous. There are 14 residues in the CDR3. V lost 0 bases, J lost 13 bases, and 19 bases lay in between. Germline loops: CDR1 SGDLS, CDR2 YYNGEE. The CDR3 here is CASSVGDRGRGDFF. The CDR3 DNA reads TGTGCCAGCAGCGTAGGTGATAGAGGACGAGGAGATTTCTTT.

In this sample, this clonotype turned up many times. The gene calls are TRBV18 and TRBJ1-5; the D is unclear. The germline CDR1 and CDR2 sequences are KGHSH and LQKENI. V lost 8 bases, J lost 3 bases, and 8 bases lay in between. This CDR3 is built from 12 residues. The CDR3: CASSPPNQPQHF. For the CDR3, the DNA is TGTGCCAGCAGTCCCCCCAATCAGCCCCAGCATTTT.

In this sample, this clonotype turned up once. The V call is TRBV2, the J call TRBJ1-2; D is undetermined. This CDR3 is 13 amino acids long. Germline CDR1 and CDR2: SNHLY and FYNNEI. With 7 bases removed from V and 3 bases from J, the gap between germline ends came to 12 bases. The CDR3 spells CASTTRRYYGYTF. The DNA of the CDR3 is TGTGCCAGCACCACCCGGCGGTACTATGGCTACACCTTC. Looking up the rest from reference TRBV2 and TRBJ1-2 gives the full variable domain: EPEVTQTPSHQVTQMGQEVILRCVPISNHLYFYWYRQILGQKVEFLVSFYNNEISEKSEIFDDQFSVERPDGSNFTLKIRSTKLEDSAMYFCASTTRRYYGYTFGSGTRLTVV.

This clonotype has at least ten counts. The chain employs TRBV5-6 and TRBJ2-1, with D perhaps matching TRBD1 (5 bases). CDR1 is SGHDT and CDR2 is YYEEEE in the germline V gene. This CDR3 has 16 amino acids. Trimming stripped 4 bases from V and 0 bases from J, with 14 bases between. CDR3 sequence reads: CASSPGSRGSYNEQFF. Here the CDR3 DNA reads TGTGCCAGCAGCCCTGGAAGTAGGGGCTCCTACAATGAGCAGTTCTTC.

This clonotype was detected a few times. The rearrangement joins TRBV4-1 to TRBJ2-2; 8 bases are shared with TRBD1. Losses at the gene ends were 1 base for V and 4 bases for J; bases not matched to a gene: 5. Per germline, CDR1 MGHRA and CDR2 YSYEKL. The CDR3 length is 16 residues. CDR3 DNA: TGCGCCAGCAGCCAAGTCCAGGGGGCGCTCACCGGGGAGCTGTTTTTT. The encoded protein is CASSQVQGALTGELFF.

This clonotype has just a few counts. The chain has TRBV11-2 and TRBJ2-1; the D call may be TRBD1 or TRBD2 (6 bases each). CDR3 size: 13 residues. Germline lookup yields CDR1 SGHAT and CDR2 FQNNGV. Trimming removed 5 bases from V and 9 bases from J, with 14 bases in between. The CDR3: CASSVGTGAEQFF. The CDR3 bases are TGTGCCAGCAGCGTAGGGACGGGGGCTGAGCAGTTCTTC.

J is TRBJ2-5 and V is TRBV25-1; D unresolved. Per the germline V gene, CDR1 is MGHDK and CDR2 is SYGVNS. The ends were cut back, 8 bases at V and 7 bases at J, with 8 bases in the middle. The CDR3 has 10 amino acids. CDR3 DNA sequence: TGTGCCAGCTGGGCCGGGACCCAGTACTTC. The encoded protein is CASWAGTQYF.

The table lists this clonotype with a few counts. The chain joins TRBV30 to TRBJ1-1; TRBD1 is a possible D gene (5 bases). Per the germline V gene, CDR1 is GTSNPN and CDR2 is SVGIG (reference sequence). The CDR3 extends over 18 amino acids. Trimming pared 3 bases from V and 2 bases from J, leaving 25 bases between. The CDR3 loop reads CAWSALGVAGRRNTEAFF. The DNA for the CDR3 is TGTGCCTGGAGCGCCCTAGGGGTGGCAGGTCGAAGAAACACTGAAGCTTTCTTT.